This TCR beta chain was sequenced for a study of response to subunit inactivated influenza vaccine. CDR3 length: 13 residues. Trimming pared 3 bases from V and 6 bases from J, leaving 9 bases between. CDR1 and CDR2 from the germline V gene are MNHEY and SMNVEV (reference sequence). Remarks on this clonotype: What it binds is not known.

TCRdb independently ran MiXCR on the RT-PCR reads; one entry per CDR3 protein. This table has around 530,000 distinct CDR3 sequences, about 12% appearing once. Regarding the study as a whole: The authors put forward the suggestion that each seasonal influenza vaccination may bring in only a limited number of new T cells.

The chain recombines TRBV27 with TRBJ2-1; D gene unclear. The sequence was collected from a man between 45 and 60 years old who received an inactivated influenza vaccine. Source: PBMCs from blood, taken on the day of vaccination. The CDR3 sequence is CASSFTPINEQFF. The DNA of the CDR3 is TGTGCCAGCAGTTTCACGCCTATCAATGAGCAGTTCTTC.